This T cell receptor (beta chain) came from a study of T cell responses to AZD1222 COVID-19 vaccine. V trimming: 3 bases; J trimming: 7 bases; junction bases outside the gene matches: 11. The CDR3 is 16 amino acids. Germline V CDR1 and CDR2: SEHNR, FQNEAQ (reference sequence). Assay: immunoSEQ multiplex PCR; the TCRdb copy retains only in-frame clones and omits some. The sample lists 140,000 to 150,000 clones, about nine tenths occurring once. Regarding the study as a whole: In a largely white British group with more females than males, clonal diversity was possibly underestimated.

As regards this clone: Its target is not known.

This sample comprised peripheral blood, obtained on day 0 of AZD1222 vaccination. The chain combines TRBV7-9 with TRBJ2-2, with TRBD2 matching 7 bases. The clonotype was recovered from an adult in good health. The CDR3 is CASSLGTLAANGELFF. CDR3 coding DNA: TGTGCCAGCAGCTTGGGGACTCTAGCGGCGAACGGGGAGCTGTTTTTT.